Below, 17 T cell receptor beta chains from the same sample are listed, as sequenced in a study of shared clonotypes between healthy human individuals. Sequenced by immunoSEQ multiplex PCR; TCRdb stores in-frame clones only, minus some. The sample lists 100,000 or so clones, more than 45% occurring once. Sample: PBMCs. These receptors originate from a woman aged 40 to 50 in good health. Some clones in this sample may be carry-over from other donors' samples.

Comment on this clone: This sequence is one base from a far larger clone and is likely a read error. In DNA, the CDR3 is TGCGCCAGCAGCTTAGTTCCAGAGGCCTACAATGAGCAGTTCTTC. Its protein is CASSLVPEAYNEQFF. The chain is built from TRBV5-1 and TRBJ2-1, with unresolved D. The CDR3 has 15 amino acids. V was pared by 2 bases and J by 2 bases, with 11 bases between. CDR1 is SGHRS, CDR2 YFSETQ, per germline. Using reference TRBV5-1 and TRBJ2-1 for the parts outside the CDR3, the full variable domain is KAGVTQTPRYLIKTRGQQVTLSCSPISGHRSVSWYQQTPGQGLQFLFEYFSETQRNKGNFPGRFSGRQFSNSRSEMNVSTLELGDSALYLCASSLVPEAYNEQFFGPGTRLTVL.

The rearrangement uses TRBV28 and TRBJ2-7; 9 bases match TRBD2. Germline CDR1 reads MDHEN; CDR2 reads SYDVKM. This CDR3 is built from 14 residues. V trimming: 3 bases; J trimming: 2 bases; junction bases outside the gene matches: 2. The chain's CDR3 is CASSLAGGPYEQYF. In nucleotides, the CDR3 is TGTGCCAGCAGTTTGGCGGGAGGGCCCTACGAGCAGTACTTC.

This clone was observed a handful of times. The CDR3 DNA reads TGTGCCAGCAGGGACAGGGTCCCCTACGAGCAGTACTTC. This codes for CASRDRVPYEQYF. V and J are TRBV27 and TRBJ2-7; 8 positions agree with TRBD1. V gave up 6 bases and J gave up 2 bases; unmatched junction bases: 3. Germline-derived CDR1 and CDR2 are MNHEY and SMNVEV (reference sequence). CDR3 size: 13 residues.

In the case of this clone: A much larger clonotype is one base distant, so this may be a read error. The chain employs TRBV7-2 and TRBJ1-5, with 7 positions matching TRBD1. CDR1 is SGHTA and CDR2 is FQGNSA in the germline V gene. The V segment lost 0 bases and the J segment 6 bases; nucleotides outside the gene matches: 5. CDR3 size: 15 residues. CDR3 nucleotide sequence: TGTGCCAGCAGCTTAGCGACGACAGGGAGTCAGCCCCAGCATTTT. Translating gives CASSLATTGSQPQHF.

The rearrangement links TRBV10-3 to TRBJ2-1, with 12 bases lining up with TRBD2. The CDR3 is made up of 15 amino acids. Germline loops: CDR1 ENHRY, CDR2 SYGVKD. Unmatched junction bases numbered 5, after V lost 8 bases and J lost 3 bases. The CDR3 DNA reads as TGTGCCATCTCGGCTAGCGGGAGGGACTACAATGAGCAGTTCTTC. It translates to CAISASGRDYNEQFF.

V usage is TRBV7-8 and J usage is TRBJ1-1; no clear D. Germline assignment: CDR1 SGHVS and CDR2 FQNEAQ. V lost 1 base and J 0 bases, leaving 6 bases between the germline ends. The CDR3 consists of 14 residues. In nucleotides, the CDR3 is TGTGCCAGCAGCTTAGGGGAGGTGAACACTGAAGCTTTCTTT. This translates into CASSLGEVNTEAFF.

This clone was seen ten or more times. This chain connects TRBV6-6 to TRBJ1-2, with a weak D call TRBD1 (5 bases). Trimming took off 11 bases at V and 2 bases at J, with 15 bases between the two ends. The germline V gene encodes CDR1 MNHNY and CDR2 SVGAGI (reference sequence). This CDR3 is 13 amino acids long. The CDR3 DNA follows: TGTGCCGCCGGACACGAAAACAACTATGGCTACACCTTC. Translation: CAAGHENNYGYTF.

This clone showed up many times. The chain recombines TRBV5-8 with TRBJ2-1; 12 nucleotides line up with TRBD2. Looked up from germline, CDR1 is SGHTS and CDR2 is YDEGEE. The CDR3 extends over 16 amino acids. V shed 4 bases and J 3 bases; nucleotides not matched to a gene: 5. In DNA, the CDR3 is TGTGCCAGCAGCCTCTCGACTAGCGGGAGCTACAATGAGCAGTTCTTC. Protein: CASSLSTSGSYNEQFF.

In this sample, this clone turned up a few times. The J gene is TRBJ2-2, the V gene TRBV6-4; the match to TRBD2 covers 14 bases. Germline-derived CDR1 and CDR2 are MRHNA and SNTAGT. The V and J ends lost 6 bases and 7 bases, in that order; junction bases with no gene match: 7. The CDR3 is 16 residues long. CDR3 sequence (DNA): TGTGCCAGCAGCGCCGGGACTAGCGGGAGTGTCGGGGAGCTGTTTTTT. The encoded protein is CASSAGTSGSVGELFF.

Ten or more counts support this clone. The chain uses TRBV5-5 and TRBJ2-7, with 11 bases identical to TRBD1. V trimming: 5 bases; J trimming: 3 bases; junction bases outside the gene matches: 4. Germline loops: CDR1 SGHKS, CDR2 YYEKEE (reference sequence). The CDR3 consists of 14 residues. The CDR3: CASRSGTGGYEQYF. The CDR3 nucleotides are TGTGCCAGCAGAAGCGGGACAGGGGGCTACGAGCAGTACTTC.

In this sample, this clone turned up many times. This chain uses TRBV18 with TRBJ2-7, with 8 positions matching TRBD2. Per germline, CDR1 KGHSH and CDR2 LQKENI. The CDR3 contains 13 residues. After removal of 3 bases from V and 6 bases from J, the junction contained 4 bases not matched to a gene. CDR3 DNA sequence: TGTGCCAGCTCACCGGCGGGGGGTGTCGAGCAGTACTTC. Translation: CASSPAGGVEQYF.

The chain couples TRBV15 to TRBJ1-4; the match to TRBD1 covers 8 bases. The CDR3 runs 18 residues. V lost 0 bases, J lost 0 bases, and 6 bases stayed unmatched. CDR1 LNHNV and CDR2 YYDKDF come from the germline V gene (reference sequence). CDR3 nucleotide sequence: TGTGCCACCAGCAGAGAGGGACAGGCGTATGCAACTAATGAAAAACTGTTTTTT. Protein product: CATSREGQAYATNEKLFF.

This clone appeared a few times. The rearrangement uses TRBV5-4 and TRBJ1-3, with D perhaps TRBD1 (6 bases). Germline V gives CDR1 SGHNT, CDR2 YYREEE (reference sequence). This CDR3 has 15 amino acids. The V and J ends lost 4 bases and 4 bases respectively, with 15 bases between them. The chain's CDR3 is CASSPFGGAGNTIYF. For the CDR3, the DNA is TGTGCCAGCAGCCCCTTTGGGGGGGCAGGAAACACCATATATTTT.

Turning to this clone: Possible read error: a much larger clone is one base away. The rearrangement uses TRBV6-1 and TRBJ2-7; D possibly corresponds to TRBD2 (5 bases). This CDR3 is built from 13 residues. V lost 3 bases and J lost 4, with 10 bases in between. Germline V gene data show CDR1 as MNHNS and CDR2 as SASEGT. CDR3 amino acids: CASSERAAYEQYF. CDR3 nucleotide sequence: TGTGCCAGCAGTGAGAGGGCAGCATACGAGCAGTACTTC.

In DNA, the CDR3 is TGTGCCAGCAGCCAAGTTCCTACTAGCGGGAGTGCAGATACGCAGTATTTT. Translating gives CASSQVPTSGSADTQYF. This chain joins TRBV4-2 and TRBJ2-3, with 11 bases aligning to TRBD2. CDR1 LGHNA and CDR2 YNFKEQ come from the germline V gene. V shed 1 base and J 4 bases; nucleotides not matched to a gene: 7. The length of the CDR3 is 17 residues.

This clone was seen repeatedly, ten times or more. V and J are TRBV30 and TRBJ1-5; the D is unclear. V gave up 3 bases and J gave up 2 bases, with 5 bases separating them. The CDR3 is 12 residues long. CDR1 GTSNPN and CDR2 SVGIG come from the germline V gene (reference sequence). CDR3 region: CAWRRGNQPQHF. CDR3 coding DNA: TGTGCCTGGAGACGGGGCAATCAGCCCCAGCATTTT.

This clone was recorded at least ten times. The chain uses TRBV10-3 and TRBJ1-1; D is unclear. The CDR3 sequence is 15 residues long. Per the germline V gene, CDR1 is ENHRY and CDR2 is SYGVKD. V was clipped by 2 bases and J by 1 base, with 11 bases between them. Written as DNA, the CDR3 is TGTGCCATCAGTGAGATCGGACGGAAGAACACTGAAGCTTTCTTT. It codes for CAISEIGRKNTEAFF.